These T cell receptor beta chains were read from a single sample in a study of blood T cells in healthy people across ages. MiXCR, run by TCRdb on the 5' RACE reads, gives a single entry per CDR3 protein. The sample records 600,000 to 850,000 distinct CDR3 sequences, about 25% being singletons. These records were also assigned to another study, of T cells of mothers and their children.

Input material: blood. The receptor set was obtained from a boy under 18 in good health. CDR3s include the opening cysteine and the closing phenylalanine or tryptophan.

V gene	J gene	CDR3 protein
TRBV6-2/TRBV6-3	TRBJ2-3	CATRPGHGEGDTQYF
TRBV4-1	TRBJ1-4	CASSQDPGSGKLFF
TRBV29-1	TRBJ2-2	CSASYGQHANTGELFF
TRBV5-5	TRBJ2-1	CASSLGDYAYNEQFF
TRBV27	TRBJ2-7	CASSRTGWSEQYF
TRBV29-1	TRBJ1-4	CSVGGGTNEKLFF
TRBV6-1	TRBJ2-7	CASSELQGFDEQYF
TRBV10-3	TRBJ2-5	CAISDAGTTQETQYF
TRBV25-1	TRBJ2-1	CASLIYDEQFF
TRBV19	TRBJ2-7	CASSISEQSIYEQYF